This T cell receptor (beta chain) was observed in a study of vaccination and CD4 T cells after COVID-19. Remarks on this clonotype: Its target is unknown.

CDR1 SGHRS and CDR2 YFSETQ come from the germline V gene. The ends were cut back, 4 bases at V and 6 bases at J, with 19 bases in the middle. This CDR3 contains 15 residues. With the Oncomine TCR Beta short-read assay, DNA from cultured CD4+ T cells was sequenced. In TCRdb, the PCR reads were re-called with MiXCR into one record per CDR3 protein. The sample holds about 7,000 distinct CDR3 sequences, about 50% seen once. Study-wide findings and caveats: Spike mono-reactive status applied to 304 of 307 vaccine-specific clones in convalescent patients.

Treatment described: approximately 11-day PBMC culture with coronavirus spike peptide pools or control peptides (ViraFEST assay). CD4+ T lymphocytes from the unexposed donor were collected before the COVID-19 pandemic (2011-2018). The TCR sequence derives from a human donor in good health. The chain has TRBV5-1 and TRBJ1-1; possibly TRBD1 for D (6 bases). Source material: CD4+ T cells from blood, cultured in vitro. The CDR3 coding sequence is TGCGCCAGCAGCAGGGACGGTCGAGAGGGGGCTGAAGCTTTCTTT. Translated, it gives CASSRDGREGAEAFF.